This is a list of T cell receptor beta chains from one sample in a study of tumor and adjacent non-tumor tissue in lung cancer. Each CDR3 protein is one row after TCRdb ran MiXCR on the multiplex PCR reads. The sample includes approximately 80,000 distinct CDR3 sequences, 65% to 85% of them seen just once. The sequenced sample consisted of distant non-tumor lung tissue. The receptors stem from a man between 60 and 75 years old with non-small cell lung cancer. Both conserved end residues are trimmed from each CDR3.

j_call v_call cdr3_length cdr3_aa
TRBJ2-1 TRBV20-1 12 SARELTGYNEQF
TRBJ2-7 TRBV4-2 14 ASNQVGGTGKYEQY
TRBJ2-1 TRBV5-6 14 ASSLVGAGIVNEQF
TRBJ1-1 TRBV29-1 11 SVVAQTNTGAF
TRBJ2-3 TRBV12-3/TRBV12-4 11 ASTPVNTYMQY
TRBJ2-3 TRBV11-3 11 ASSIQVAETQY
TRBJ2-7 TRBV6-6 14 ASSPVSGKCSYEQY
TRBJ2-7 TRBV20-1 13 SARSRTNPSYEQC
TRBJ1-5 TRBV11-2 12 ANITGRRNQPQH
TRBJ1-6 TRBV6-5 15 ASSPQGISSYNSPLH
TRBJ2-5 TRBV20-1 12 IARPPGIGETQY
TRBJ2-2 TRBV11-3 16 TSSSRGAGGFRAGELF
TRBJ2-7 TRBV7-3 12 ASSQGLASSEQY
TRBJ2-6 TRBV11-2 17 ASSLVPKDKPSGANVLI
TRBJ1-5 TRBV20-1 14 SARTRTGHSNQPQL
TRBJ2-1 TRBV2 11 ASIDVRRDEQF
TRBJ2-7 TRBV20-1 12 SARVAGWPDEQY
TRBJ2-7 TRBV6-1 13 ASDARTGTDYDQY
TRBJ2-1 TRBV30 13 AGRRAGLVYNEQF
TRBJ2-3 TRBV5-5 15 ASSLMVSGDYTDTQY
TRBJ1-3 TRBV12-3/TRBV12-4 14 AGSLDPWGSGNTIY
TRBJ1-4 TRBV5-1 13 TSSLPAVGNEKMF
TRBJ2-1 TRBV20-1 15 SAGPGTSGVAYYEQF
TRBJ2-2 TRBV20-1 13 SARAGTRWDGELF
TRBJ2-7 TRBV20-1 10 GPSVVTYEQY
TRBJ2-1 TRBV5-1 16 ASSLGLGDFNSYNEKF
TRBJ2-1 TRBV6-5 11 ASSPILGNEQF
TRBJ2-3 TRBV5-1 11 ASNPAARDTQY